Listed below are T cell receptor beta chains from one sample, sequenced in a study of PD-1 blockade in classical Hodgkin lymphoma. Clones were read by immunoSEQ multiplex PCR, and TCRdb kept only the in-frame ones, dropping some. The table shows about 24,000 clones, with more than 65% occurring only once. The source material was peripheral blood mononuclear cells (PBMCs), sampled before the fourth cycle of nivolumab. The receptor set was obtained from a human donor with classical Hodgkin lymphoma. Both conserved end residues are part of each CDR3. The D gene is left open where the match is weak. Clone size is stated in some rows and not others, as once, few, many or a class when expanded.

>TRBJ2-2|TRBV5-1|.|.
CASSGGGDLLTGELFF
TGCGCCAGCAGCGGCGGCGGGGACCTTTTGACCGGGGAGCTGTTTTTT
>TRBJ1-5|TRBV6-6|.|TRBD1
CASRTTGLGNQPQHF
TGTGCCAGCAGGACGACAGGGCTTGGCAATCAGCCCCAGCATTTT
>TRBJ2-2|TRBV19|.|TRBD1
CASTQGGAYAGELFF
TGTGCCAGTACCCAAGGGGGCGCTTATGCCGGGGAGCTGTTTTTT
>TRBJ2-7|TRBV19|.|.
CASKPTGPHEQYF
TGTGCCAGTAAACCGACAGGCCCCCACGAGCAGTACTTC
>TRBJ2-1|TRBV11-1|once|.
CASSNNEQFF
TGTGCCAGCAGCAACAATGAGCAGTTCTTC
>TRBJ2-7|TRBV6-1|few|TRBD2
CASTMRAGGVGEQYF
TGTGCCAGCACAATGAGGGCGGGAGGCGTGGGCGAGCAGTACTTC
>TRBJ1-2|TRBV19|.|TRBD1
CASSPDGQAGYGYTF
TGTGCCAGTAGTCCCGACGGACAGGCAGGCTATGGCTACACCTTC
>TRBJ2-2|TRBV7-9|few|TRBD2
CASVAGQTHTGELFF
TGTGCCAGCGTAGCGGGTCAAACCCACACCGGGGAGCTGTTTTTT
>TRBJ1-5|TRBV27|.|TRBD1
CASSLTGGGQPQHF
TGTGCCAGCAGTTTGACAGGGGGCGGTCAGCCCCAGCATTTT
>TRBJ1-6|TRBV30|.|.
CAWTPRVSYNSPLHF
TGTGCCTGGACCCCCCGGGTCTCCTATAATTCACCCCTCCACTTT
>TRBJ1-2|TRBV5-1|.|TRBD1
CASSLDPTGGSYGYTF
TGCGCCAGCAGCTTGGATCCTACAGGGGGCTCTTATGGCTACACCTTC
>TRBJ2-5|TRBV5-8|.|.
CASSWGGGETQYF
TGTGCCAGCAGTTGGGGGGGCGGAGAGACCCAGTACTTC
>TRBJ1-1|TRBV7-9|few|.
CASSRGLNTEAFF
TGTGCCAGCAGCCGGGGCCTGAACACTGAAGCTTTCTTT
>TRBJ2-3|TRBV2|.|.
CASSWGRTDTQYF
TGTGCCAGCAGTTGGGGGCGCACAGATACGCAGTATTTT
>TRBJ2-2|TRBV4-1|.|TRBD1
CASSTGEDTGELFF
TGCGCCAGCAGTACAGGGGAAGACACCGGGGAGCTGTTTTTT
>TRBJ2-5|TRBV4-2|.|TRBD2
CASSPLAGGPEETQYF
TGTGCCAGCAGCCCCTTAGCGGGAGGGCCCGAGGAGACCCAGTACTTC
>TRBJ1-1|TRBV27|.|.
CASSLYPVAGVNTEAFF
TGTGCCAGCAGTTTATACCCCGTTGCGGGGGTGAACACTGAAGCTTTCTTT
>TRBJ1-5|TRBV2|.|.
CASSDLSSNQPQHF
TGTGCCAGCAGTGATCTCAGCAGCAATCAGCCCCAGCATTTT
>TRBJ2-7|TRBV13|.|.
CASSSTRYEQYF
TGTGCCAGCAGCTCCACCAGGTACGAGCAGTACTTC
>TRBJ1-5|TRBV30|few|.
CAWSTPGGFQHF
TGTGCCTGGAGCACCCCCGGCGGGTTCCAGCATTTT
>TRBJ2-6|TRBV14|.|.
CASSQANVLTF
TGTGCCAGCAGCCAAGCCAACGTCCTGACTTTC
>TRBJ1-2|TRBV2|.|.
CASSDYYGYTF
TGTGCCAGCAGTGACTACTATGGCTACACCTTC
>TRBJ2-3|TRBV5-1|.|.
CASSLEPVSTDTQYF
TGCGCCAGCAGCTTGGAACCGGTTAGCACAGATACGCAGTATTTT
>TRBJ2-7|TRBV20-1|.|.
CSAGPEREQYF
TGCAGTGCTGGGCCCGAGCGGGAGCAGTACTTC
>TRBJ2-7|TRBV25-1|.|.
CASSEPGLGTYEQYF
TGTGCCAGCAGTGAACCAGGACTTGGAACCTACGAGCAGTACTTC
>TRBJ1-1|TRBV29-1|.|TRBD1
CSVETGMGTEAFF
TGCAGCGTTGAGACAGGGATGGGGACTGAAGCTTTCTTT
>TRBJ1-3|TRBV5-1|.|.
CASSIDSSSGNTIYF
TGCGCCAGCAGCATAGACAGTAGCTCTGGAAACACCATATATTTT
>TRBJ1-3|TRBV11-2|.|.
CASSPGSTGNTIYF
TGTGCCAGCAGCCCCGGGAGTACTGGAAACACCATATATTTT
>TRBJ1-2|TRBV4-1|.|TRBD1
CASSLHRGGNYGYTF
TGCGCCAGCAGCCTTCACAGGGGGGGAAACTATGGCTACACCTTC
>TRBJ2-5|TRBV5-8|.|TRBD2
CASSLAGTSGRMQETQYF
TGTGCCAGCAGCCTCGCCGGGACTAGCGGGAGGATGCAAGAGACCCAGTACTTC
>TRBJ2-7|TRBV4-1|.|.
CASSQVGGSYEQYF
TGCGCCAGCAGCCAAGTGGGTGGATCCTACGAGCAGTACTTC
>TRBJ2-2|TRBV7-2|.|.
CASSSPGHVTGELFF
TGTGCCAGCAGCTCGCCGGGACACGTAACCGGGGAGCTGTTTTTT
>TRBJ1-2|TRBV10-3|.|.
CAISESGSGMGVYTF
TGTGCCATCAGTGAGTCAGGGAGCGGGATGGGTGTCTACACCTTC
>TRBJ1-5|TRBV15|.|.
CATSSTKQGFNQPQHF
TGTGCCACCAGCAGCACGAAACAGGGATTCAATCAGCCCCAGCATTTT
>TRBJ2-2|TRBV7-6|.|.
CASSANSGAGELFF
TGTGCCAGCAGCGCGAACTCGGGGGCCGGGGAGCTGTTTTTT
>TRBJ1-5|TRBV27|.|.
CASSLSSRIGQPQHF
TGTGCCAGCAGTTTATCGAGTCGGATAGGACAGCCCCAGCATTTT
>TRBJ2-3|TRBV7-9|.|TRBD1
CASSLHGTDPDTQYF
TGTGCCAGCAGTCTGCATGGGACAGACCCAGATACGCAGTATTTT
>TRBJ2-1|TRBV14|.|.
CASSPFADSSYNEQFF
TGTGCCAGCAGTCCATTTGCGGACAGCTCCTACAATGAGCAGTTCTTC
>TRBJ2-3|TRBV9|.|.
CASSERDLGVTDTQYF
TGTGCCAGCAGCGAACGGGACTTAGGGGTCACAGATACGCAGTATTTT
>TRBJ2-2|TRBV6-4|.|.
CASRPGEDTGELFF
TGTGCCAGCCGCCCGGGTGAGGACACCGGGGAGCTGTTTTTT
>TRBJ1-1|TRBV10-3|.|.
CAIKGSGPNTEAFF
TGTGCCATCAAAGGTTCGGGGCCGAACACTGAAGCTTTCTTT